One TCR beta chain is described in this entry. What it binds is unknown. The data were taken from a study of naive and memory T cell subsets. Both TRBC1 and TRBC2 were covered by a beta constant-region primer of two equimolar oligonucleotides. From the UMI-ligation and nested PCR reads, TCRdb called clonotypes with MiXCR, one entry per CDR3 protein. The sample yields about 150,000 distinct CDR3 sequences, approximately 15% seen once. Germline CDR1 and CDR2: LNHNV and YYDKDF (reference sequence). V shed 2 bases and J shed 5 bases, with 21 bases lying between them. The CDR3 is 17 amino acids. General study findings and limits: Activation and differentiation may alter RNA-based TCR counts. Over 85% of naive TCR sequences appeared only once, unlike memory subsets. A clonotype means one alpha or beta sequence, not an alpha/beta pair.

The source is a human donor in good health. The chain carries TRBV15 and TRBJ1-2; D is perhaps TRBD1 (5 bases). What was sequenced was naive CD4+ T cells from blood. CDR3 region: CATSRIPRLGRNYGYTF. DNA of the CDR3: TGTGCCACCAGCAGAATCCCGAGGTTGGGACGGAATTATGGCTACACCTTC.